This T cell receptor (beta chain) was captured by sequencing in a study of regulatory T cells in long-lasting Graves disease. General study points: Among samples with persistent disease, TRBV28, TRBJ1-2 and TRBJ2-5 were favored. Persistent Graves' patients showed reduced TCR diversity versus newly diagnosed patients.

This clonotype was observed many times. Its specificity is not known. The CDR3 runs to 14 residues. V lost 4 bases to trimming and J lost 3 bases; unmatched junction nucleotides: 2. TCR beta libraries were built with iRepertoire HTBI primers and Arm-PCR of CDR3 regions. TCRdb reprocessed the multiplex PCR reads with MiXCR, giving one entry per CDR3 protein. The data show 350,000 to 450,000 distinct CDR3 sequences, under 25% seen once. As for time point: persistent/refractory GD, antithyroid drugs over 5 years with positive TRAb. Isolated PBMC RNA provided the starting material for the TCR library. Diagnosis followed American Thyroid Association guidelines for Graves' disease.

The V gene is TRBV12-3 or TRBV12-4, the J gene TRBJ2-7; TRBD2 matches at 11 bases. This TCR derives from a female donor with Graves disease. The sample in question was peripheral blood mononuclear cells (PBMCs), obtained when the disease was refractory, from a patient treated with antithyroid drugs. DNA for the CDR3: TGTGCCAGCAGTTGGGGGACTAGCGGCTACGAGCAGTACTTC. Translating gives CASSWGTSGYEQYF.